The 9 T cell receptor beta chains below all came from one sample that was sequenced in a study of cytomegalovirus exposure and HLA in healthy donors. The PCR had 60 Vbeta and 13 Jbeta primers. Sequenced by immunoSEQ multiplex PCR; TCRdb stores in-frame clones only, minus some. This sample yields 130,000 to 150,000 clones, of which approximately 79% are seen a single time; about 1.8% belongs to the top ten. Material: PBMCs. These receptors were obtained from a woman aged 25 to 45 in good health and CMV-seronegative.

The chain couples TRBV19 to TRBJ2-7, with a possible D match to TRBD2 (6 bases). This CDR3 is built from 15 residues. V was cut by 6 bases and J by 5 bases, with 20 bases left in between. Germline V gives CDR1 LNHDA, CDR2 SQIVND (reference sequence). The CDR3 DNA sequence: TGTGCCAGTAGCTCCGGAGGGACGGCTTTCGACGAGCAGTACTTC. This sequence encodes CASSSGGTAFDEQYF.

This rearrangement joins TRBV6-5 to TRBJ1-3; D remains unclear. Deletions cut 5 bases from V and 4 bases from J, with 6 bases between. This CDR3 has 12 amino acids. Germline CDR1 is MNHEY and CDR2 is SVGAGI. The CDR3 DNA sequence: TGTGCCAGCAGTCAGGCGGGAAACACCATATATTTT. Its translation is CASSQAGNTIYF.

This clone has a handful of counts. This chain uses TRBV5-5 with TRBJ1-6; D gene unclear. The CDR3 spans 14 residues. Trimming cost V 0 bases and J 7 bases, with 8 bases left between them. CDR1 is SGHKS and CDR2 is YYEKEE in the germline V gene (reference sequence). CDR3 coding DNA: TGTGCCAGCAGCTTGGGCCAGTTCAATTCACCCCTCCACTTT. Its translation: CASSLGQFNSPLHF.

The chain is built from TRBV4-3 and TRBJ2-5; D is unclear. The CDR3 runs 15 residues. Trimming shortened V by 0 bases and J by 2 bases, and 10 bases separated the two germline ends. From germline, CDR1 is LGHNA and CDR2 YSLEER. The CDR3 loop is CASSQDMSLQETQYF. In DNA form, the CDR3 reads TGCGCCAGCAGCCAAGATATGAGCCTGCAAGAGACCCAGTACTTC.

CDR3 in DNA: TGTGCCAGCAGCCAAGAAACGCGGGGGACTGAAGCTTTCTTT. Amino acids: CASSQETRGTEAFF. The chain recombines TRBV4-2 with TRBJ1-1; D may be TRBD1 (5 bases). Germline V lookup: CDR1 LGHNA, CDR2 YNFKEQ. The CDR3 spans 14 residues. V was clipped by 0 bases and J by 5 bases, with 10 bases between them.

A single count supports this clone. The rearrangement joins TRBV9 to TRBJ2-1; 10 positions match TRBD2. Germline-derived CDR1 and CDR2 are SGDLS and YYNGEE. V dropped 0 bases and J dropped 4; count of bases not matched to a gene: 1. This CDR3 is 15 amino acids long. The CDR3 is CASSVGTSGYNEQFF. The CDR3 DNA reads TGTGCCAGCAGCGTAGGGACTAGCGGTTACAATGAGCAGTTCTTC.

The CDR3 DNA sequence: TGTGCCAGTAGTATGACAGGTGCTAGCAATCAGCCCCAGCATTTT. Protein product: CASSMTGASNQPQHF. The chain couples TRBV19 to TRBJ1-5, with D tentatively TRBD1 (6 bases). The V end lost 3 bases, the J end lost 0 bases, and 9 bases lay between the germline ends. The CDR3 covers 15 residues. Germline V gene lookup returns CDR1 LNHDA and CDR2 SQIVND (reference sequence).

The V and J genes are TRBV2 and TRBJ2-1, with D unresolved. The V end lost 0 bases, the J end lost 4 bases, and 7 bases lay between the germline ends. Germline CDR1 reads SNHLY; CDR2 reads FYNNEI. The CDR3 has 14 amino acids. The CDR3 here is CASSEAAVYNEQFF. The DNA for the CDR3 is TGTGCCAGCAGTGAAGCGGCAGTTTACAATGAGCAGTTCTTC.

The chain has TRBV29-1 and TRBJ2-4, with a weak D call TRBD1 (5 bases). Looked up from germline, CDR1 is SQVTM and CDR2 is ANQGSEA. Trimming removed 7 bases at V and 0 bases at J, with 13 bases between. This CDR3 region has 14 residues. The CDR3 reads CSAQDTLAKNIQYF. CDR3 coding DNA: TGCAGCGCCCAGGACACCTTAGCCAAAAACATTCAGTACTTC. Full variable domain (missing parts from reference TRBV29-1 and TRBJ2-4): SAVISQKPSRDICQRGTSLTIQCQVDSQVTMMFWYRQQPGQSLTLIATANQGSEATYESGFVIDKFPISRPNLTFSTLTVSNMSPEDSSIYLCSAQDTLAKNIQYFGAGTRLSVL.